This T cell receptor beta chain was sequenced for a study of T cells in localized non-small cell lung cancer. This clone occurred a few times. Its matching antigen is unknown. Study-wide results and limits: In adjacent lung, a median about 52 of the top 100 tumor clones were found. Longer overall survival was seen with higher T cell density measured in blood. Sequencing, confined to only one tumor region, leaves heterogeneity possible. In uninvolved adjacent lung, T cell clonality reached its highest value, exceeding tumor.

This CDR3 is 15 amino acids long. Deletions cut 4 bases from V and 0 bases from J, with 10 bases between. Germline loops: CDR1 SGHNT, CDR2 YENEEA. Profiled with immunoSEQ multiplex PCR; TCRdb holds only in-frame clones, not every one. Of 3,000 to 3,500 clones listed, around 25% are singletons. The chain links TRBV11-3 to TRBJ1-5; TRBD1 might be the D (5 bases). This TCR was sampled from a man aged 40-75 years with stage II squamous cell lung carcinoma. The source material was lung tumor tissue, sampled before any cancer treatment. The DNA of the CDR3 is TGTGCCAGCAGCTCTCAGGGAAGTAGCAATCAGCCCCAGCATTTT. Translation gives CASSSQGSSNQPQHF.